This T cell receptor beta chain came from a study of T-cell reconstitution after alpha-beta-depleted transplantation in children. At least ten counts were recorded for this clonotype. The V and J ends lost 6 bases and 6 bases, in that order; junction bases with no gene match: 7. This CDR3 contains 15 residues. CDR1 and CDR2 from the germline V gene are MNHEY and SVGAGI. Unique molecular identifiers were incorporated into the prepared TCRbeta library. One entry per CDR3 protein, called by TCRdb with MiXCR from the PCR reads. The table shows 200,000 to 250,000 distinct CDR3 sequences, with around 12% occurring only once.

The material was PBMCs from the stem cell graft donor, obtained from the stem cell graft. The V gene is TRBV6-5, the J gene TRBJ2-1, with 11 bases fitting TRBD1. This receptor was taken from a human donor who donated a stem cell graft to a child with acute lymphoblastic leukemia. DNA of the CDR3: TGTGCCAGCAGCCGGGACAGGGGGTTTTCCAATGAGCAGTTCTTC. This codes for CASSRDRGFSNEQFF.